Listed below are T cell receptor beta chains from one sample, sequenced in a study of cytomegalovirus exposure and HLA in healthy donors. Sequencing was performed with immunoSEQ multiplex PCR; in TCRdb, only in-frame clones are kept and a portion is missing. The data contain 110,000 to 150,000 clones, 74% of them seen just once; the ten biggest clones take up approximately 4%. The specimen sequenced was PBMCs. The receptors here all came from a young man in good health and CMV-seropositive. CDR3s include the opening cysteine and the closing phenylalanine or tryptophan. Each record gives: V gene, CDR3 protein.

V: TRBV28; CDR3: CASRPVWRGSYEQYF
V: TRBV4-1; CDR3: CASSQVGGKTGELFF
V: TRBV5-4; CDR3: CASSLKWANNEQFF
V: TRBV19; CDR3: CASSILFPEKLFF
V: TRBV7-2; CDR3: CASSLGQGTYNEQFF
V: TRBV5-1; CDR3: CASSLGRTSGAYEQYF
V: TRBV28; CDR3: CASSLAPANTEAFF
V: TRBV7-9; CDR3: CASSMRDRGATEAFF
V: TRBV7-9; CDR3: CASSPPGEAFF
V: TRBV5-6; CDR3: CASSLGVTGADTF
V: TRBV6-5; CDR3: CASSYLGANGANVLTF
V: TRBV7-2; CDR3: CASSTRQGSYGYTF
V: TRBV7-9; CDR3: CASSFVGAGEKLFF
V: TRBV5-6; CDR3: CASSLRGYEQYF
V: TRBV9; CDR3: CASSAGAHNEKLFF
V: TRBV28; CDR3: CASKRGGRATDTQYF
V: TRBV7-7; CDR3: CASSLNAGRVQETQYF
V: TRBV14; CDR3: CASGHSYEQYF
V: TRBV28; CDR3: CASSPSGLWKTQYF
V: TRBV10-3; CDR3: CAISETPGNSPLHF
V: TRBV28; CDR3: CASSQGLNEKLFF
V: TRBV5-6; CDR3: CASSLLAAQETQYF
V: TRBV5-6; CDR3: CASSSGRGSRTGAGYTF
V: TRBV20-1; CDR3: CSARSTYEQYF
V: TRBV7-9; CDR3: CASSFSSYEQYF
V: TRBV6-1; CDR3: CASSAPGSTNGNIQYF
V: TRBV27; CDR3: CASSPGGRGGGYTF
V: TRBV5-1; CDR3: CASSTGRGEKLFF
V: TRBV15; CDR3: CATSSGVVVNTEAFF
V: TRBV6-6; CDR3: CASSYPGYNEQFF
V: TRBV4-1; CDR3: CASSQEGANTEAFF
V: TRBV7-8; CDR3: CASSSRGGVQSAFF
V: TRBV28; CDR3: CASSLYFLSGKPHKETQYF
V: TRBV29-1; CDR3: CSGTQGDTQYF
V: TRBV9; CDR3: CASSGSRGGQETQYF
V: TRBV4-3; CDR3: CASSLHRDSQETQYF
V: TRBV11-2; CDR3: CASSLGPQGVHEQYF
V: TRBV10-2; CDR3: CASREGGGYGNQPQHF
V: TRBV28; CDR3: CASSLGWGSGRRADTQYF
V: TRBV7-3; CDR3: CASSPWTSGSDEQFF
V: TRBV28; CDR3: CASRTGNYEQYF
V: TRBV27; CDR3: CASSFQGSYNEQFF
V: TRBV18; CDR3: CASSPLAMGALQETQYF
V: TRBV20-1; CDR3: CSAGQGDEQYF
V: TRBV6-1; CDR3: CASSEEGRGRDEQFF
V: TRBV18; CDR3: CASSPGRSNQPQHF
V: TRBV6-5; CDR3: CASSYTAGSNQPQHF
V: TRBV19; CDR3: CASSTGSTAEAFF
V: TRBV11-2; CDR3: CASRGTSGYNEQFF
V: TRBV13; CDR3: CASSPRGGNTEAFF
V: TRBV4-1; CDR3: CASNQRASGGTDTQYF
V: TRBV10-3; CDR3: CAISDRGSDEKLFF
V: TRBV19; CDR3: CASKPGLNSNQPQHF
V: TRBV7-2; CDR3: CASSLRFSGGDGYTF
V: TRBV2; CDR3: CASSENGINTGELFF
V: TRBV7-2; CDR3: CASSRQGGEKLFF
V: TRBV13; CDR3: CASTPGQLSYEQYF
V: TRBV12-5; CDR3: CASGLHPGSEAFF
V: TRBV9; CDR3: CASSESGGYTGELFF
V: TRBV15; CDR3: CATSNGQGKYEQYF